The T cell receptor beta chain under discussion was sequenced for a study of shared clonotypes between healthy human individuals. Pooled CD45RO+ cells and CCR7-negative CD45RA+ TemRA cells made up CD8 memory. Sorted-subset replicate PCRs used 150 to 250 ng of genomic DNA. This amount corresponded to tens of thousands of T cell genomes. The table came from immunoSEQ multiplex PCR; TCRdb's copy has only in-frame clones and leaves some out. The repertoire holds roughly 320,000 clones, around 86% seen once, with 16% in the top ten. Study-wide findings and caveats: Some naive CD4 clonotypes, roughly 4.5%, turned up in common across a handful of donors.

On this clone itself: Its specificity is not known.

CDR3 length: 14 residues. Trimming left V 5 bases short and J 8 bases short, with 18 bases between. CDR1 and CDR2 from the germline V gene are SEHNR and FQNEAQ (reference sequence). The V and J genes are TRBV7-9 and TRBJ1-1, with D perhaps matching TRBD1 (5 bases). Sequenced input: memory CD8+ T cells sorted from blood. Subset meaning: CD45RO+ cells pooled with CCR7-negative TemRA cells. This TCR was sampled from a man aged 18 to 30 in good health. The CDR3 protein is CASSPAERGLEAFF. Written as DNA, the CDR3 is TGTGCCAGCAGCCCCGCCGAGAGGGGATTAGAAGCTTTCTTT.